This TCR beta chain was sequenced in a study of blood T cell repertoires in COVID-19. Study information: The United States, Italy and Spain supplied acute and convalescent COVID-19 samples. T cells, B-cell-depleted T cells, or PBMCs provided the cDNA or gDNA that served as material.

Cohort 3 recovered donors had two negative PCRs, clearance, or symptom resolution. Using immunoSEQ multiplex PCR, the repertoire was profiled, and TCRdb retains in-frame clones only, with some absent. This table holds roughly 360,000 clones, approximately 89% found once. The CDR3 is 16 residues long. V dropped 3 bases and J dropped 7; count of bases not matched to a gene: 9. Germline CDR1 SGHTS, CDR2 YDEGEE. Sequencing used PBMCs or T cells enriched from blood (not recorded which). The sequence was obtained from a man between 25 and 39 years old who had recovered from COVID-19. J is TRBJ1-5 and V is TRBV5-8; 11 bases agree with TRBD1. The DNA of the CDR3 is TGTGCCAGCAGCTGGACAGGGGGCGTCAACCACCAGCCCCAGCATTTT. It yields the protein CASSWTGGVNHQPQHF.